This T cell receptor beta chain was sequenced in a study of cytomegalovirus exposure and HLA in healthy donors. About the research overall: Of several hundred genotyped donors, 81% grouped in the Caucasian-associated ancestry cluster. General study points: Clonal expansion was found to be greater in HLA-associated TCR beta chains than in equally common others in a later analysis. Certain sequence variants were highly shared and formed a cluster, and this cluster was likely a sequencing artifact.

CDR1 and CDR2 (germline): SGHRS, YFSETQ. The CDR3 sequence is 14 residues long. V was clipped by 5 bases and J by 2 bases, with 13 bases between them. PCR used 60 Vbeta primers and 13 Jbeta primers. Here immunoSEQ multiplex PCR was the method, and the copy in TCRdb shows in-frame clones only, minus some. The repertoire consists of just over 150,000 clones, with around 76% occurring once and the leading ten covering about 2.1%. A word on this clone: The antigen is undetermined.

The sequence was collected from a female donor in good health and CMV-seronegative. Sequenced: PBMCs. The chain recombines TRBV5-1 with TRBJ2-5, with a tentative D call TRBD1 (5 bases). The CDR3: CASRAGLGQETQYF. The DNA of the CDR3 is TGCGCCAGCAGGGCAGGGTTAGGGCAAGAGACCCAGTACTTC.